In this sample, the clone carrying this T cell receptor (beta chain) turned up many times. This entry comes from a study of T cells after yellow fever vaccination. From the 5' RACE reads, TCRdb called clonotypes with MiXCR, one entry per CDR3 protein. The sample contains approximately 90,000 distinct CDR3 sequences, 4.5% to 6% of which appear only once. This CDR3 has 17 amino acids. V lost 5 bases, J lost 1 base, and 14 bases stayed unmatched. CDR1 is MGHRA, CDR2 YSYEKL, per germline. Sequenced here: CD8+ T cells sorted from PBMCs, sampled 10 days after the yellow fever booster vaccination. This receptor was obtained from a man younger than 30 who received the YFV17D yellow fever vaccine. The chain carries TRBV4-1 and TRBJ2-7; 7 bases match TRBD2. The CDR3 sequence: CASSYGGGTLLSYEQYF. The CDR3 region has the DNA TGCGCCAGCAGCTACGGGGGAGGGACTCTACTTTCCTACGAGCAGTACTTC.